This record concerns one TCR beta chain sequence. The data belong to a study of control samples from healthy donors and cancer patients. Profiling relied on immunoSEQ multiplex PCR, and the TCRdb table lists in-frame clones only, not all of them. The data hold roughly 120,000 clones, with about 89% observed a single time. Sequencing used blood. This sequence originates from a woman between 45 and 60 years old in good health.

The CDR3 sequence is CASSYGHGKEETQYF. The CDR3 DNA sequence: TGTGCCAGCAGTTACGGGCACGGGAAGGAAGAGACCCAGTACTTC. The chain combines TRBV6-5 with TRBJ2-5; TRBD2 might be the D (5 bases). Germline V gives CDR1 MNHEY, CDR2 SVGAGI. Trimming cost V 2 bases and J 3 bases, with 13 bases left between them. The CDR3 consists of 15 residues.